One and the same sample provided the 26 T cell receptor beta chains below, sequenced in a study of cytomegalovirus exposure and HLA in healthy donors (dated by TCRdb to about 2017). The method behind the library was the immunoSEQ multiplex PCR assay. For the multiplex PCR, a mixture combining 60 forward primers for TCR Vbeta segments and 13 reverse primers for TCR Jbeta segments was used. What TCRdb holds here is the immuneACCESS table cut down to in-frame rearrangements. Part of the clones is not present; checked against another copy, under half of the missing clones reflect an unresolved V gene, and the others are unexplained. Recorded for this sample are approximately 150,000 clones; almost 80% of them occurred a single time. The ten top clones hold nearly 6.5% of the sample. What was sequenced was PBMCs. All receptors derive from a man in his forties or fifties in good health and CMV-seropositive.

The gene calls are TRBV7-2 and TRBJ1-1; TRBD1 matches at 11 bases. The CDR3 extends over 15 amino acids. V was clipped by 0 bases and J by 9 bases; unmatched bases: 6. Germline values: CDR1 SGHTA, CDR2 FQGNSA. The CDR3 nucleotides are TGTGCCAGCAGCTTAGCAGGACAGGGGGCGCATCAAGCTTTCTTT. Its translation is CASSLAGQGAHQAFF.

The chain couples TRBV10-2 to TRBJ2-4, with 9 bases that match TRBD2. The CDR3 has 18 amino acids. V lost 2 bases and J lost 0; bases outside the gene matches: 8. Germline CDR1 WSHSY, CDR2 SAAADI. The CDR3 sequence: CASSEATSGDLAKNIQYF. Written as DNA, the CDR3 is TGCGCCAGCAGTGAGGCGACTAGCGGAGATCTAGCCAAAAACATTCAGTACTTC.

CDR3 loop: CASSERRAGVGNTEAFF. CDR3 bases: TGTGCCAGCAGTGAAAGGCGGGCAGGGGTGGGGAACACTGAAGCTTTCTTT. The chain employs TRBV25-1 and TRBJ1-1; tentative D call: TRBD1 (6 bases). Per the germline V gene, CDR1 is MGHDK and CDR2 is SYGVNS. The germline V and J ends were trimmed by 2 bases and 1 base, with 17 bases remaining between them. This CDR3 contains 17 residues.

This chain connects TRBV4-1 to TRBJ1-5; the match to TRBD1 covers 11 bases. The V gene's germline CDR1 is MGHRA and CDR2 YSYEKL. V lost 5 bases, J lost 0 bases, and 9 bases stayed unmatched. CDR3 size: 18 residues. CDR3 sequence reads: CASSKGTGGPYSNQPQHF. In nucleotides, the CDR3 is TGCGCCAGCAGCAAAGGGACAGGGGGACCGTATAGCAATCAGCCCCAGCATTTT.

This clone was observed a few times. In nucleotides, the CDR3 is TGTGCCAGCATCCAACAGGGTTGGGTCGGTGAAGCTTTCTTT. Its protein product is CASIQQGWVGEAFF. The chain has TRBV6-6 and TRBJ1-1, with a weak D call TRBD1 (6 bases). Trimming cost V 7 bases and J 7 bases, with 19 bases left between them. CDR1 is MNHNY, CDR2 SVGAGI, per germline (reference sequence). The CDR3 runs to 14 residues.

The chain joins TRBV5-1 to TRBJ2-2; D is ambiguous. The germline V gene has CDR1 SGHRS and CDR2 YFSETQ. CDR3 length: 15 amino acids. The germline V and J ends were trimmed by 0 bases and 1 base, with 7 bases remaining between them. The CDR3 DNA follows: TGCGCCAGCAGCTTGGATTCCCAGAACACCGGGGAGCTGTTTTTT. Its translation is CASSLDSQNTGELFF.

This clone was recorded once. The chain employs TRBV7-9 and TRBJ2-4; 9 bases fit TRBD1. Germline assignment: CDR1 SEHNR and CDR2 FQNEAQ (reference sequence). The CDR3 is 17 residues long. With V trimmed by 5 bases and J by 5 bases, 13 bases remained unmatched. This chain's CDR3 is CASSPEAGQGRQNIQYF. The CDR3 bases are TGTGCCAGCAGCCCCGAAGCGGGACAGGGTCGCCAAAACATTCAGTACTTC.

This chain joins TRBV6-1 and TRBJ2-7; tentatively, D is TRBD1 (6 bases). This CDR3 region has 14 residues. Germline V lookup: CDR1 MNHNS, CDR2 SASEGT. Trimming removed 5 bases at V and 0 bases at J, with 11 bases between. The CDR3 DNA follows: TGTGCCAGCAGTAACGCAGGGGACTCCTACGAGCAGTACTTC. Protein sequence: CASSNAGDSYEQYF.

The rearrangement links TRBV6-1 to TRBJ2-1; unclear D gene. Trimming stripped 2 bases from V and 15 bases from J, with 17 bases between. The length of the CDR3 is 13 residues. In germline, CDR1 is MNHNS, CDR2 SASEGT. As DNA, the CDR3 is TGTGCCAGCAGTGAAAGGTTGAGGATACCGGGGTTCTTC. Translating gives CASSERLRIPGFF.

The chain recombines TRBV25-1 with TRBJ2-1, with 10 bases matching TRBD2. Trimming at V came to 5 bases and at J to 7 bases, leaving 11 bases not matched to a gene. The CDR3 covers 16 residues. Germline V CDR1 and CDR2: MGHDK, SYGVNS. The CDR3 region is CASSSSGAGGRNEQFF. In nucleotides, the CDR3 is TGTGCCAGCAGTTCCTCGGGAGCGGGAGGGCGGAATGAGCAGTTCTTC.

The chain employs TRBV29-1 and TRBJ2-7; perhaps TRBD2 as D (5 bases). Looked up from germline, CDR1 is SQVTM and CDR2 is ANQGSEA. There are 14 residues in the CDR3. Trimming removed 3 bases at V and 8 bases at J, with 20 bases between. CDR3 in amino acids: CSVDASWPEYKQYF. CDR3 nucleotides: TGCAGCGTTGACGCTAGCTGGCCAGAATACAAGCAGTACTTC.

The V call is TRBV5-4, the J call TRBJ2-1; TRBD2 matches at 9 bases. Germline V CDR1 and CDR2: SGHNT, YYREEE (reference sequence). The CDR3 has 16 amino acids. J was trimmed by 2 bases and V by 0 bases; bases with no gene match: 3. CDR3 sequence (DNA): TGTGCCAGCAGCTTGGGGACTAGCGAAACCTACAATGAGCAGTTCTTC. It specifies CASSLGTSETYNEQFF.

V and J are TRBV6-1 and TRBJ1-4, with TRBD1 identical over 10 bases. The CDR3 contains 17 residues. With V trimmed by 2 bases and J by 3 bases, 6 bases remained unmatched. The germline CDR1 and CDR2 sequences are MNHNS and SASEGT. CDR3 sequence: CASSEWDRGRSNEKLFF. CDR3 nucleotides: TGTGCCAGCAGTGAATGGGACAGGGGTCGGTCTAATGAAAAACTGTTTTTT.

The chain has TRBV19 and TRBJ1-3, with D perhaps TRBD1 (6 bases). CDR1 LNHDA and CDR2 SQIVND come from the germline V gene (reference sequence). CDR3 length: 17 amino acids. The V and J ends lost 5 bases and 4 bases respectively, with 21 bases between them. CDR3: CASSGYRVTGQGNTIYF. As DNA, the CDR3 is TGTGCCAGTAGTGGTTATCGGGTAACAGGGCAAGGAAACACCATATATTTT.

V gene TRBV10-3 combines with J gene TRBJ2-1; TRBD2 matches at 9 bases. Trimming cost V 0 bases and J 4 bases; bases outside gene matches: 7. This CDR3 has 17 residues. The V gene's germline CDR1 is ENHRY and CDR2 SYGVKD. In DNA form, the CDR3 reads TGTGCCATCAGTGAGTCAGGTCAACTAGCGGGTTACAATGAGCAGTTCTTC. Protein sequence: CAISESGQLAGYNEQFF.

V gene TRBV11-3 combines with J gene TRBJ2-1, with 8 nucleotides matching TRBD1. In germline, CDR1 is SGHNT, CDR2 YENEEA. The CDR3 totals 15 residues. V shed 0 bases and J 7 bases; nucleotides not matched to a gene: 5. The CDR3 here is CASSLDQGAQNEQFF. The CDR3 DNA reads as TGTGCCAGCAGCTTAGACCAGGGGGCGCAGAATGAGCAGTTCTTC.

The chain employs TRBV9 and TRBJ2-1; the D gene is possibly TRBD2 (6 bases). Trimming pared 1 base from V and 4 bases from J, leaving 12 bases between. The CDR3 loop spans 15 amino acids. The V gene's germline CDR1 is SGDLS and CDR2 YYNGEE. For the CDR3, the DNA is TGTGCCAGCAGCGTAACGGGGGACCGTTACAATGAGCAGTTCTTC. Translating it yields CASSVTGDRYNEQFF. Using reference TRBV9 and TRBJ2-1 for the parts outside the CDR3, the full variable domain is DSGVTQTPKHLITATGQRVTLRCSPRSGDLSVYWYQQSLDQGLQFLIQYYNGEERAKGNILERFSAQQFPDLHSELNLSSLELGDSALYFCASSVTGDRYNEQFFGPGTRLTVL.

The chain has TRBV7-8 and TRBJ2-1; D is undetermined. CDR3 length: 12 residues. Germline V gene lookup returns CDR1 SGHVS and CDR2 FQNEAQ. Deletions cut 5 bases from V and 3 bases from J, with 5 bases between. CDR3 amino acids: CASSPNYNEQFF. The CDR3 coding sequence is TGTGCCAGCAGCCCAAACTACAATGAGCAGTTCTTC.

The chain is built from TRBV14 and TRBJ2-1; no firm D call. This CDR3 contains 11 residues. Deletions cut 6 bases from V and 4 bases from J, with 4 bases between. Germline V gene sequence: CDR1 SGHDN, CDR2 FVKESK. The CDR3 bases are TGTGCCAGCAGTTATTACAATGAGCAGTTCTTC. This codes for CASSYYNEQFF.

This clone turned up a few times. V and J are TRBV14 and TRBJ2-1, with a possible D match to TRBD1 (5 bases). This CDR3 region has 16 residues. Germline V gene sequence: CDR1 SGHDN, CDR2 FVKESK. Trimming pared 1 base from V and 2 bases from J, leaving 12 bases between. In DNA form, the CDR3 reads TGTGCCAGCAGCCAAGGACAGCTTCTTACCTACAATGAGCAGTTCTTC. Translated, it gives CASSQGQLLTYNEQFF.

The sample holds one count of this clone. The CDR3 DNA reads TGTGCCAGCAGCACCAGGGTTAACGGGGAGCTGTTTTTT. Protein sequence: CASSTRVNGELFF. The chain carries TRBV7-9 and TRBJ2-2, with D perhaps TRBD1 (5 bases). Trimming took off 5 bases at V and 7 bases at J, with 11 bases between the two ends. The CDR3 covers 13 residues. Germline V gene data show CDR1 as SEHNR and CDR2 as FQNEAQ (reference sequence).

This clone was observed a single time. The chain couples TRBV5-6 to TRBJ2-2, with 8 positions matching TRBD2. With V trimmed by 2 bases and J by 5 bases, 8 bases remained unmatched. Germline V gene sequence: CDR1 SGHDT, CDR2 YYEEEE. CDR3 length: 16 residues. The CDR3: CASSFLAGGITGELFF. The CDR3 bases are TGTGCCAGCAGCTTCCTAGCGGGCGGAATAACCGGGGAGCTGTTTTTT. The full variable domain, with the rest looked up from reference TRBV5-6 and TRBJ2-2, is DAGVTQSPTHLIKTRGQQVTLRCSPKSGHDTVSWYQQALGQGPQFIFQYYEEEERQRGNFPDRFSGHQFPNYSSELNVNALLLGDSALYLCASSFLAGGITGELFFGEGSRLTVL.

There are a few counts of this clone. This chain connects TRBV7-3 to TRBJ1-2, with a possible D match to TRBD1 (6 bases). Trimming took off 4 bases at V and 4 bases at J, with 13 bases between the two ends. This CDR3 has 14 residues. Germline lookup yields CDR1 SGHTA and CDR2 FQGTGA. CDR3 residues: CASSSTQGSYGYTF. In nucleotides, the CDR3 is TGTGCCAGCAGCTCCACACAGGGATCCTATGGCTACACCTTC.

The V call is TRBV14, the J call TRBJ1-1, with TRBD1 identical over 8 bases. Germline loops: CDR1 SGHDN, CDR2 FVKESK. V lost 2 bases, J lost 1 base, and 3 bases stayed unmatched. There are 15 residues in the CDR3. The chain's CDR3 is CASSQRTGRNTEAFF. The CDR3, as DNA: TGTGCCAGCAGCCAAAGGACAGGGAGGAACACTGAAGCTTTCTTT.

The chain is built from TRBV5-4 and TRBJ2-3, with 7 bases fitting TRBD1. Trimming removed 3 bases from V and 2 bases from J; junction bases left unmatched: 3. The CDR3 extends over 14 amino acids. Germline V gene data show CDR1 as SGHNT and CDR2 as YYREEE (reference sequence). The CDR3 here is CASSSGQPTDTQYF. CDR3 DNA sequence: TGTGCCAGCAGCTCGGGACAGCCCACAGATACGCAGTATTTT.

This clone was recorded once. CDR3 residues: CASSGPALSYEQYF. In DNA, the CDR3 is TGTGCCAGCAGCGGTCCTGCCTTATCCTACGAGCAGTACTTC. The chain couples TRBV28 to TRBJ2-7; D gene uncertain. CDR3 length: 14 amino acids. Looked up from germline, CDR1 is MDHEN and CDR2 is SYDVKM. Between the trimmed V and J ends, which lost 6 bases and 1 base, there was a span of 13 bases.